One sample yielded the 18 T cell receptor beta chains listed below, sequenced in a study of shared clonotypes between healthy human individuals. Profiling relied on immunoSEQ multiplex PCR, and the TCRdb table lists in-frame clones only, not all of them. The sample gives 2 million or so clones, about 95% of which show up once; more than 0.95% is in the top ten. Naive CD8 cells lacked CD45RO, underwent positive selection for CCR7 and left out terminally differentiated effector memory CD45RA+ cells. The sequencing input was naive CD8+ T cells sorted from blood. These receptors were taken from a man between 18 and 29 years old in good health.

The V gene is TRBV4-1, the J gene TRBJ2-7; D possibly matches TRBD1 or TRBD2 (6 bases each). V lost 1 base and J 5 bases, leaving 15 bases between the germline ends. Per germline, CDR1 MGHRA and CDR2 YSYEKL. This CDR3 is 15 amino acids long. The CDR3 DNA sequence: TGCGCCAGCAGCCAAGTCCAAGGGGGGAAAGACGAGCAGTACTTC. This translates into CASSQVQGGKDEQYF.

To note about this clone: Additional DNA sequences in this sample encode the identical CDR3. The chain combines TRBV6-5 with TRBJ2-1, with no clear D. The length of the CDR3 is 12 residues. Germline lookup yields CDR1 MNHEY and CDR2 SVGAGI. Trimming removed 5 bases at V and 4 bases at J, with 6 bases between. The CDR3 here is CASSLGYNEQFF. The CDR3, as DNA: TGTGCCAGCAGTCTTGGGTACAATGAGCAGTTCTTC.

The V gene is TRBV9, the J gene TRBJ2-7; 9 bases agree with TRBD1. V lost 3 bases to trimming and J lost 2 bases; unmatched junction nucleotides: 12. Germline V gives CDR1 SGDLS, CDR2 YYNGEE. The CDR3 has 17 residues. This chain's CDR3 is CASSASTGGSFPYEQYF. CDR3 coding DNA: TGTGCCAGCAGCGCCTCGACAGGGGGGTCCTTTCCCTACGAGCAGTACTTC.

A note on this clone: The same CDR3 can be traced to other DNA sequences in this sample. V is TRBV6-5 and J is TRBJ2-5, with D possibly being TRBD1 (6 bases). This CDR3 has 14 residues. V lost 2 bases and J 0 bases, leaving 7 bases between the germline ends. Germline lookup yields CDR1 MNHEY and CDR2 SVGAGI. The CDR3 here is CASSYGGNQETQYF. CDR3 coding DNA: TGTGCCAGCAGTTACGGGGGCAACCAAGAGACCCAGTACTTC.

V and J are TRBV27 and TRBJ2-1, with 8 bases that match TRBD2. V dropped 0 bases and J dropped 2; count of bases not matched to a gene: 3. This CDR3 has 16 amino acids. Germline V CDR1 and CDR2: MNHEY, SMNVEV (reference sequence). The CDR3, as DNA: TGTGCCAGCAGTTTATCCCCGGGACTAGCCTACAATGAGCAGTTCTTC. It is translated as CASSLSPGLAYNEQFF.

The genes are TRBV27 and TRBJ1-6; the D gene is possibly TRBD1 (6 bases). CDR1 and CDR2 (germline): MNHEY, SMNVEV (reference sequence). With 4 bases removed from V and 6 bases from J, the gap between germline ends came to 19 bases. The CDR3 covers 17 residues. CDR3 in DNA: TGTGCCAGCAGTTCAATCGACAGGTTGTATGGTAATTCACCCCTCCACTTT. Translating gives CASSSIDRLYGNSPLHF.

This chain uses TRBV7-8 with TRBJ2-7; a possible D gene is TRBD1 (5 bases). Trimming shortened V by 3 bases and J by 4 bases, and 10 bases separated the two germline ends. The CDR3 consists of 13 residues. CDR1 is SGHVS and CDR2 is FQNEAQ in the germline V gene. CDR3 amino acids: CASSFGRVYEQYF. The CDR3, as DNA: TGTGCCAGCAGCTTCGGCAGGGTATACGAGCAGTACTTC.

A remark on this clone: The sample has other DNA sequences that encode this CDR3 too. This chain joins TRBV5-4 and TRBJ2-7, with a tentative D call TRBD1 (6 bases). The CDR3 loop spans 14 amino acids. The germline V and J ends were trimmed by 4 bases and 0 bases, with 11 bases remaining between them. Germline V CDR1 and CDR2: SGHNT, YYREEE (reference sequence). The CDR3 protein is CASSPRTDSYEQYF. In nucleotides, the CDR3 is TGTGCCAGCAGCCCCAGGACAGACTCCTACGAGCAGTACTTC.

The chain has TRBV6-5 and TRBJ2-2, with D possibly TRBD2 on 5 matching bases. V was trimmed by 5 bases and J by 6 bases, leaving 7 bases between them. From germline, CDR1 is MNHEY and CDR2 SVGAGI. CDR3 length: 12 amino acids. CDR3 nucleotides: TGTGCCAGCAGTCTAGCCGCCGGGGAGCTGTTTTTT. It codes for CASSLAAGELFF.

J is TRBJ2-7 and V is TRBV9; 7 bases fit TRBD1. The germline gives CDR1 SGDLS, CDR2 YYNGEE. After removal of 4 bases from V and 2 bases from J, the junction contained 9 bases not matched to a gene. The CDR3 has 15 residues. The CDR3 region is CASSRTGAMTYEQYF. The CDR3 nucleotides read TGTGCCAGCAGCAGAACAGGGGCCATGACCTACGAGCAGTACTTC.

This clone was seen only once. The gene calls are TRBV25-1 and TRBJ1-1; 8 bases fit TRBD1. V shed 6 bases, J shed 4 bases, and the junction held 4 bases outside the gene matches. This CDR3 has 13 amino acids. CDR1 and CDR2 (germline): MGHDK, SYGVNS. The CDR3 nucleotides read TGTGCCAGCAGACAGGGGGTTGGCACTGAAGCTTTCTTT. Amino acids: CASRQGVGTEAFF.

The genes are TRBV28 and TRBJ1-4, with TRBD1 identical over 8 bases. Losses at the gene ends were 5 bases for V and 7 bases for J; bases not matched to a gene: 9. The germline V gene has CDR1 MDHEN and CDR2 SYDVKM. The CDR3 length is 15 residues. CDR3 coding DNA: TGTGCCAGCAGTCCGCTGACAGGGGATAGTGAAAAACTGTTTTTT. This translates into CASSPLTGDSEKLFF.

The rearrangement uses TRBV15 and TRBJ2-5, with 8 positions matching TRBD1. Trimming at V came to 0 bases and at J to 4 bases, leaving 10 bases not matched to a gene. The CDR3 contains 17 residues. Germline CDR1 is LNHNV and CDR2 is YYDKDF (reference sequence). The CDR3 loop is CATSRDPAGGEGETQYF. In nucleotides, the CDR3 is TGTGCCACCAGCAGAGATCCGGCAGGGGGCGAGGGAGAGACCCAGTACTTC.

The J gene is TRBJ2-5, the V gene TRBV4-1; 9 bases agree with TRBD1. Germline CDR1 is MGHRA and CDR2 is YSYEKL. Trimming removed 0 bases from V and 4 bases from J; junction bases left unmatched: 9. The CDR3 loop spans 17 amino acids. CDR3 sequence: CASSQDLEQGARETQYF. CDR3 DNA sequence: TGCGCCAGCAGCCAAGACCTGGAACAGGGGGCTAGAGAGACCCAGTACTTC.

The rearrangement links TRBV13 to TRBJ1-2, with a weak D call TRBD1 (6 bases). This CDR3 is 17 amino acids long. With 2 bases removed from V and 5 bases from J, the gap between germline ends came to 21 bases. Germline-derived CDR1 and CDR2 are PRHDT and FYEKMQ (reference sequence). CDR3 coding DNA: TGTGCCAGCAGCTTACTGACAGGCCTCCCTAAAGGGTATGGCTACACCTTC. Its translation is CASSLLTGLPKGYGYTF.

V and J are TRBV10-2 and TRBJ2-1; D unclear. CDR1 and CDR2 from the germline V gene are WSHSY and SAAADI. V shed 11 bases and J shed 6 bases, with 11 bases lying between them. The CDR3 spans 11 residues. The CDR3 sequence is CASNPGNEQFF. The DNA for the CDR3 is TGCGCCTCCAACCCGGGCAATGAGCAGTTCTTC.

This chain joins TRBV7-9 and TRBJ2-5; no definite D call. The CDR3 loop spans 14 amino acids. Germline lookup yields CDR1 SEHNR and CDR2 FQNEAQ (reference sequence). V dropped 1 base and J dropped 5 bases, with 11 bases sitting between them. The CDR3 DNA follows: TGTGCCAGCAGCTTAGGGACGGGCTCGGAGACCCAGTACTTC. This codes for CASSLGTGSETQYF. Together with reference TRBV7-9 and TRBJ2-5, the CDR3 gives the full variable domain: DTGVSQNPRHKITKRGQNVTFRCDPISEHNRLYWYRQTLGQGPEFLTYFQNEAQLEKSRLLSDRFSAERPKGSFSTLEIQRTEQGDSAMYLCASSLGTGSETQYFGPGTRLLVL.

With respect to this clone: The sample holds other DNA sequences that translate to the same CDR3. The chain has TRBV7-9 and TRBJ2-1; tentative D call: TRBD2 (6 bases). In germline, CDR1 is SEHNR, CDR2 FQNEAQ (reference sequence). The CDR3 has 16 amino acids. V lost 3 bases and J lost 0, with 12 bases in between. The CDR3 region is CASSLAAGSSYNEQFF. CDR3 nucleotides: TGTGCCAGCAGCTTGGCGGCCGGGAGCTCCTACAATGAGCAGTTCTTC.